The 23 T cell receptor beta chains below come from one sample, sequenced in a study of blood T cell repertoires in COVID-19. Generated by immunoSEQ multiplex PCR, the TCRdb table keeps only in-frame clones and is missing some. Here the sample spans 200,000 to 250,000 clones, 85% to 90% being singletons. The sequenced sample was PBMCs or T cells enriched from blood (not recorded which). The receptor set was obtained from a woman in her fifties or sixties who had recovered from COVID-19.

V and J are TRBV5-6 and TRBJ1-5, with D possibly TRBD1 on 5 matching bases. The CDR3 covers 15 residues. Trimming took off 2 bases at V and 4 bases at J, with 13 bases between the two ends. The germline V gene has CDR1 SGHDT and CDR2 YYEEEE. CDR3 nucleotide sequence: TGTGCCAGCAGCTTAAGGGGCAGGAATAATCAGCCCCAGCATTTT. Encoded protein: CASSLRGRNNQPQHF. Complete variable domain (other parts from reference TRBV5-6 and TRBJ1-5): DAGVTQSPTHLIKTRGQQVTLRCSPKSGHDTVSWYQQALGQGPQFIFQYYEEEERQRGNFPDRFSGHQFPNYSSELNVNALLLGDSALYLCASSLRGRNNQPQHFGDGTRLSIL.

V gene TRBV19 combines with J gene TRBJ2-3; D remains ambiguous. The germline V gene encodes CDR1 LNHDA and CDR2 SQIVND (reference sequence). This CDR3 comprises 14 residues. Trimming pared 4 bases from V and 0 bases from J, leaving 8 bases between. CDR3 sequence: CASSKKSSTDTQYF. The CDR3 region has the DNA TGTGCCAGTAGTAAAAAGAGTAGCACAGATACGCAGTATTTT.

CDR3 bases: TGTGCCAGCAGCTTACATCTGGGCGTTAATGAAAAACTGTTTTTT. Its translation is CASSLHLGVNEKLFF. This chain connects TRBV7-2 to TRBJ1-4, with no clear D. The germline gives CDR1 SGHTA, CDR2 FQGNSA. V was trimmed by 2 bases and J by 4 bases, leaving 11 bases between them. The CDR3 sequence is 15 residues long.

The J gene is TRBJ2-2, the V gene TRBV4-2, with 9 bases identical to TRBD2. CDR3 size: 15 residues. The J segment lost 5 bases and the V segment lost 5 bases, leaving 6 bases of the junction unmatched. CDR1 is LGHNA and CDR2 is YNFKEQ in the germline V gene. CDR3 DNA sequence: TGTGCCAGCAGCAAATTGGCGGGAGGGACCGGGGAGCTGTTTTTT. Translation gives CASSKLAGGTGELFF.

The chain has TRBV5-4 and TRBJ1-1; D ambiguous. With 7 bases removed from V and 2 bases from J, the gap between germline ends came to 12 bases. The germline V gene has CDR1 SGHNT and CDR2 YYREEE (reference sequence). The CDR3 consists of 13 residues. CDR3 region: CASGRPTNTEAFF. The CDR3 DNA is TGTGCCAGCGGTAGACCGACAAACACTGAAGCTTTCTTT.

V usage is TRBV29-1 and J usage is TRBJ2-7; 10 bases match TRBD1. Germline V gene sequence: CDR1 SQVTM, CDR2 ANQGSEA. Trimming removed 1 base from V and 4 bases from J; junction bases left unmatched: 10. The CDR3 consists of 16 residues. DNA for the CDR3: TGCAGCGTTGAAGGGGGCCCCGGGACAGGGGAATACGAGCAGTACTTC. Translating it yields CSVEGGPGTGEYEQYF.

This clone was detected only a few times. This rearrangement joins TRBV19 to TRBJ1-2; TRBD1 matches at 11 bases. Germline-derived CDR1 and CDR2 are LNHDA and SQIVND (reference sequence). Trimming cost V 4 bases and J 4 bases; bases outside gene matches: 5. The CDR3 length is 15 residues. This CDR3 is CASSTDRGLSYGYTF. The CDR3, as DNA: TGTGCCAGTAGTACGGACAGGGGGCTTAGCTATGGCTACACCTTC.

The J gene is TRBJ2-2, the V gene TRBV7-8; TRBD1 is a possible D gene (6 bases). This CDR3 contains 15 residues. Germline CDR1 and CDR2: SGHVS and FQNEAQ. Trimming cost V 3 bases and J 4 bases, with 12 bases left between them. CDR3 in amino acids: CASSFQGYLTGELFF. CDR3 bases: TGTGCCAGCAGCTTCCAGGGGTATCTCACCGGGGAGCTGTTTTTT.

This sequence joins TRBV7-3 and TRBJ1-3; D is perhaps TRBD1 (6 bases). Between the trimmed V and J ends, which lost 5 bases and 4 bases, there was a span of 15 bases. The CDR3 spans 15 residues. CDR1 is SGHTA, CDR2 FQGTGA, per germline. The DNA of the CDR3 is TGTGCCAGCAGCCCGGGCTCGGGGGGCGGAAACACCATATATTTT. Translated, it gives CASSPGSGGGNTIYF.

This sequence joins TRBV27 and TRBJ1-1, with 11 bases aligning to TRBD1. The CDR3 totals 13 residues. In germline, CDR1 is MNHEY, CDR2 SMNVEV (reference sequence). V shed 3 bases and J 8 bases; nucleotides not matched to a gene: 2. DNA for the CDR3: TGTGCCAGCAGTTTCGGACAGGGGGCCGAAGCTTTCTTT. This gives the protein CASSFGQGAEAFF.

The chain couples TRBV11-2 to TRBJ1-4, with TRBD1 identical over 10 bases. The junction had 9 bases not matched to a gene; V was cut back by 11 bases and J by 0 bases. Germline V CDR1 and CDR2: SGHAT, FQNNGV. The length of the CDR3 is 16 residues. The CDR3: CAAGTGEVSTNEKLFF. CDR3 DNA sequence: TGTGCCGCCGGGACAGGGGAGGTGTCAACTAATGAAAAACTGTTTTTT.

J is TRBJ2-1 and V is TRBV12-3 or TRBV12-4, with a tentative D call TRBD2 (6 bases). The CDR3 covers 12 residues. V was clipped by 8 bases and J by 6 bases, with 11 bases between them. CDR3: CASGDLGNEQFF. The CDR3 bases are TGTGCCAGCGGGGACTTAGGCAATGAGCAGTTCTTC.

This chain uses TRBV7-8 with TRBJ2-4; the D gene is possibly TRBD1 (8 bases). With 5 bases removed from V and 4 bases from J, the gap between germline ends came to 15 bases. Germline V CDR1 and CDR2: SGHVS, FQNEAQ. The CDR3 runs to 15 residues. DNA for the CDR3: TGTGCCAGCAGCCGGGAGCGGGACAGGAAAAACATTCAGTACTTC. Its translation: CASSRERDRKNIQYF. The full variable domain, with the rest looked up from reference TRBV7-8 and TRBJ2-4, is GAGVSQSPRYKVAKRGQDVALRCDPISGHVSLFWYQQALGQGPEFLTYFQNEAQLDKSGLPSDRFFAERPEGSVSTLKIQRTQQEDSAVYLCASSRERDRKNIQYFGAGTRLSVL.

The J gene is TRBJ2-5, the V gene TRBV9; TRBD1 is a possible D gene (6 bases). CDR1 and CDR2 (germline): SGDLS, YYNGEE. The V gene lost 0 bases and the J gene lost 1 base, with 10 bases spanning the gap. The CDR3 loop spans 15 amino acids. In DNA, the CDR3 is TGTGCCAGCAGCGTAGATGGGACAATCCAAGAGACCCAGTACTTC. Translated: CASSVDGTIQETQYF.

This chain links TRBV5-4 with TRBJ1-6; 7 bases line up with TRBD1. The germline V gene encodes CDR1 SGHNT and CDR2 YYREEE (reference sequence). The CDR3 covers 14 residues. The V and J ends lost 4 bases and 5 bases, in that order; junction bases with no gene match: 3. CDR3 amino acids: CASSLGQNNSPLHF. CDR3 DNA: TGTGCCAGCAGCCTGGGACAGAATAATTCACCCCTCCACTTT.

The V and J genes are TRBV19 and TRBJ1-5; tentatively, D is TRBD1 (5 bases). Trimming removed 2 bases from V and 1 base from J, with 9 bases in between. Germline values: CDR1 LNHDA, CDR2 SQIVND (reference sequence). The length of the CDR3 is 15 residues. This chain's CDR3 is CASSINRISNQPQHF. The CDR3 DNA is TGTGCCAGTAGTATAAACAGGATCAGCAATCAGCCCCAGCATTTT.

The rearrangement joins TRBV5-6 to TRBJ1-1; D gene unclear. V lost 4 bases to trimming and J lost 9 bases, with 16 bases between them. This CDR3 spans 13 amino acids. Germline V gives CDR1 SGHDT, CDR2 YYEEEE. For the CDR3, the DNA is TGTGCCAGCAGCCGTAGAAGAGACGGGAAAGCTTTCTTT. Protein sequence: CASSRRRDGKAFF.

The chain carries TRBV5-1 and TRBJ1-4; D may be TRBD1 (6 bases). The CDR3 has 15 residues. The V end was cut by 0 bases, the J end by 3 bases, with 9 bases between. Germline V gene data show CDR1 as SGHRS and CDR2 as YFSETQ. The CDR3 reads CASSLDRVANEKLFF. The CDR3, as DNA: TGCGCCAGCAGCTTGGACAGGGTGGCTAATGAAAAACTGTTTTTT.

The rearrangement links TRBV7-2 to TRBJ2-1, with 7 bases fitting TRBD2. V shed 5 bases, J shed 4 bases, and the junction held 8 bases outside the gene matches. The CDR3 sequence is 15 residues long. The germline CDR1 and CDR2 sequences are SGHTA and FQGNSA. CDR3 nucleotides: TGTGCCAGCAGCCGGGCGGCTAGCGGATACAATGAGCAGTTCTTC. It yields the protein CASSRAASGYNEQFF. Drawing the rest from reference TRBV7-2 and TRBJ2-1, the complete variable domain is GAGVSQSPSNKVTEKGKDVELRCDPISGHTALYWYRQSLGQGLEFLIYFQGNSAPDKSGLPSDRFSAERTGGSVSTLTIQRTQQEDSAVYLCASSRAASGYNEQFFGPGTRLTVL.

This rearrangement joins TRBV28 to TRBJ1-1, with D maybe TRBD1 (5 bases). CDR1 and CDR2 (germline): MDHEN, SYDVKM. CDR3 size: 15 residues. V lost 11 bases to trimming and J lost 0 bases, with 19 bases between them. This CDR3 is CAHQGAAFMNTEAFF. CDR3 DNA sequence: TGTGCCCACCAAGGGGCAGCTTTCATGAACACTGAAGCTTTCTTT.

The genes are TRBV28 and TRBJ2-3; 7 nucleotides match TRBD2. The germline V gene encodes CDR1 MDHEN and CDR2 SYDVKM. V was pared by 6 bases and J by 2 bases, with 14 bases of the junction left unmatched. The CDR3 is made up of 17 amino acids. The CDR3 DNA sequence: TGTGCCAGCAGCCCCGCGGGTGGAGCGGGGCCCACAGATACGCAGTATTTT. The encoded protein is CASSPAGGAGPTDTQYF.

With respect to this clone: Other DNA sequences in the same sample also yield this CDR3. V usage is TRBV19 and J usage is TRBJ1-4; the D gene is possibly TRBD1 (6 bases). Germline V lookup: CDR1 LNHDA, CDR2 SQIVND (reference sequence). Trimming pared 4 bases from V and 5 bases from J, leaving 8 bases between. The CDR3 has 13 amino acids. CDR3 sequence reads: CASSTTGNEKLFF. CDR3 sequence (DNA): TGTGCCAGTAGTACGACAGGAAATGAAAAACTGTTTTTT.

The rearrangement joins TRBV29-1 to TRBJ2-5, with D possibly TRBD2 on 6 matching bases. The CDR3 covers 14 residues. The germline gives CDR1 SQVTM, CDR2 ANQGSEA. The ends were cut back, 6 bases at V and 1 base at J, with 15 bases in the middle. The CDR3 reads CSVREKPSQETQYF. Here the CDR3 DNA reads TGCAGCGTCCGGGAGAAACCGAGCCAAGAGACCCAGTACTTC.